Below, one T cell receptor (beta chain) is given with its context. Its antigen has not been determined. No much larger clone is present one base from it, and per-base qualities are unavailable. V is cut by 3 bases and J by 7 bases, and the space between the germline ends is 6 bases. The CDR3, from cysteine to phenylalanine, totals 12 residues. The read is trimmed to its CDR3 DNA, 36 bases read in frame from base 1. The germline V gene (reference sequence) sets CDR1 to LGHDT and CDR2 to YNNKEL. This entry is derived from a study of T cell responses to AZD1222 COVID-19 vaccine (dated by TCRdb to the early 2020s). About the full investigation: A total of 230 to 250 trial participants underwent TCR sequencing, of whom about 210 had received two doses of AZD1222 and approximately 25 had received two doses of the MenACWY control vaccine. Trial participants were enrolled by age into 18-55, 56-69 and 70-plus year subgroups, with around 150, 28 and 57 TCR-sequenced participants respectively.

This specimen's time point label, interpreted: baseline before first vaccination. The treatment or condition label, read with the paper, signifies: meningococcal conjugate vaccine given as trial control. Vaccinee samples were obtained from the UK trials COV001 and COV002, which included a single-blind randomized controlled phase 2/3 trial of AZD1222 (ChAdOx1 nCoV-19) in healthy adults. Trial participant PBMC samples were collected at day 0 and day 28 after the second dose for TCRbeta chain sequencing. Study-wide conclusions, independent of this receptor: A significant rise in spike-specific TCR breadth and depth was observed after two AZD1222 doses relative to day 0 and relative to MenACWY recipients. Nearly half of unique spike-specific TCRs reportedly recognized epitopes outside regions mutated in the B.1.351 and B.1.1.7 variants. Most participants were white British and females outnumbered males, and the authors suggested that clonal diversity may have been underestimated. CD4 TCRs associated with the vaccine covered the entire spike protein, and the dominant responses were in regions 160-218 and 743-854. The 56-69-year group was small, and its depth increase did not reach significance, likely because of low power. No day 14 peak-response samples were available, so repertoires were characterized only after the peak T cell response. Conclusions about previously exposed vaccinees are limited, since just 6 or 7 AZD1222 recipients were seropositive for SARS-CoV-2 at baseline.

The CDR3 regions of human TCRbeta chains were subjected to immunosequencing. The paper's data handling went like this. Repertoire TCRs were checked for matches against a reference library of SARS-CoV-2-specific TCRs that had been generated using the MIRA antigen-specificity platform. Breadth was defined as the fraction of unique TCRs that were SARS-CoV-2-associated. Depth was defined as the fraction of total T cells that were SARS-CoV-2-associated. Using the MIRA data, each spike-specific TCR was mapped to the spike region that the TCR reacts to and placed in a CD4 or CD8 class. Log10-transformed breadth and depth values were compared by one-way ANOVA with Sidak's multiple comparisons tests. What TCRdb holds here is the immuneACCESS table cut down to in-frame rearrangements. Part of the clones is not present; checked against another copy, under half of the missing clones reflect an unresolved V gene, and the others are unexplained. V and J calls plus clone size are reproduced from that table; the DNA served to infer D and trimming. The sample yields approximately 49,000 clones; under 85% were counted once. The ten largest clones take up about 20% of the sample.

The rearranged chain carries TRBV3-1 (or the pseudogene TRBV3-2) and TRBJ2-2; the D gene is unclear. This TCR came from an adult in good health. Sequenced material: peripheral blood, taken on day 0 of MenACWY control vaccination. CDR3 protein: CASSQGNGELFF. The nucleotide sequence reads TGTGCCAGCAGCCAGGGGAACGGGGAGCTGTTTTTT.